The entry that follows covers one TCR beta chain sequence. Cohort allocation depended upon clinical history that participants reported. Two consecutive negative NP/OP PCR tests, clearance, or resolved symptoms defined Cohort 3 recovery. The V and J ends lost 0 bases and 0 bases, in that order; junction bases with no gene match: 5. There are 18 residues in the CDR3. Per the germline V gene, CDR1 is SGHRS and CDR2 is YFSETQ. As processed by the authors: Researchers report that nucleated cell counts were estimated from reference gene primer amplification. Sequenced by immunoSEQ multiplex PCR; TCRdb stores in-frame clones only, minus some. V, J and clone size reflect that table, while D and trimming were determined from the DNA. The sample consists of fewer than 350,000 clones, 75% to 90% of them appearing once. This specimen comes from a study of blood T cell repertoires in COVID-19.

Sequenced material: PBMCs or T cells enriched from blood (not recorded which). This receptor was identified in a man in his sixties who had recovered from COVID-19. The chain is built from TRBV5-1 and TRBJ2-3, with TRBD1 matching over 12 bases. Written as DNA, the CDR3 is TGCGCCAGCAGCTTGGGGGGACAGGGGGCCCCTAGCACAGATACGCAGTATTTT. This codes for CASSLGGQGAPSTDTQYF.